At least ten counts were recorded for the clone carrying this T cell receptor beta chain. CDR1 LNHNV and CDR2 YYDKDF come from the germline V gene (reference sequence). This CDR3 region has 15 residues. Deletions cut 0 bases from V and 7 bases from J, with 12 bases between. These data come from a study of regulatory T cells in long-lasting Graves disease. Time point in this sample: newly diagnosed GD, antithyroid drugs for less than 3 months. RNA isolated from PBMCs was used to make the TCR library. In building TCR beta libraries, iRepertoire HTBI primers were used together with Arm-PCR of CDR3 regions. MiXCR was run by TCRdb on the multiplex PCR reads, yielding one entry per CDR3 protein. Among 550,000 to 600,000 distinct CDR3 sequences, about 16% were seen once, and the ten largest hold 12%. The same specimen was also included in a second study, on T cells in Graves' hyperthyroidism and ophthalmopathy. From that second work: Lactation, pregnancy, other autoimmune disease or uncontrolled infection led to exclusion of patients. The majority of expanded thyroid clonotypes above 0.001 also appeared in blood.

Specimen: peripheral blood mononuclear cells (PBMCs), collected at new diagnosis, from a patient treated with antithyroid drugs. This TCR was sampled from a man in his late teens or twenties with Graves disease. The V gene is TRBV15, the J gene TRBJ1-4; a weak D match, TRBD1 (6 bases). CDR3 loop: CATSRDRGGGEKLFF. CDR3 nucleotide sequence: TGTGCCACCAGCAGAGATCGGGGAGGGGGTGAAAAACTGTTTTTT.